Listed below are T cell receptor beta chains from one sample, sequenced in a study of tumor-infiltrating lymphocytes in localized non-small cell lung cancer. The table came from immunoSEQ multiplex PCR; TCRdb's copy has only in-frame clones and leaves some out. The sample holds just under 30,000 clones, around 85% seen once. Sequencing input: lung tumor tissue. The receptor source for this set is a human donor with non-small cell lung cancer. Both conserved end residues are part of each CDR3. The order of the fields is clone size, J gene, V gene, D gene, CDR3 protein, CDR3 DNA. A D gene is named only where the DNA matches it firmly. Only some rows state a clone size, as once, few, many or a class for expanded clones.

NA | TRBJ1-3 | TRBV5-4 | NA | CASSLAGQLGNTIYF | TGTGCCAGCAGCTTGGCCGGGCAACTTGGAAACACCATATATTTT
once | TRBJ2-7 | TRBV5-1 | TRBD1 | CASSFSSTGGYEQYF | TGCGCCAGCAGCTTTTCTTCGACAGGGGGCTACGAGCAGTACTTC
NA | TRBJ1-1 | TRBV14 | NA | CASSRLLNTEAFF | TGTGCCAGCAGTCGACTACTGAACACTGAAGCTTTCTTT
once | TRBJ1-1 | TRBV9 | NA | CASSALPQGNTEAFF | TGTGCCAGCAGCGCCCTTCCCCAGGGTAACACTGAAGCTTTCTTT
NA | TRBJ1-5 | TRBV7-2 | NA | CASSLVRGGNQPQHF | TGTGCCAGCAGCTTAGTCAGGGGAGGCAATCAGCCCCAGCATTTT
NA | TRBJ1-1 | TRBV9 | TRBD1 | CASSPRGDRATTEAFF | TGTGCCAGCAGCCCGAGAGGGGACAGGGCGACCACTGAAGCTTTCTTT
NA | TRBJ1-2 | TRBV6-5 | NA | CASTDVTANYGYTF | TGTGCCAGCACCGACGTGACGGCTAACTATGGCTACACCTTC
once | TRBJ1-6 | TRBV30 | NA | CAWTDQQNSPLHF | TGTGCCTGGACCGACCAGCAGAATTCACCCCTCCACTTT
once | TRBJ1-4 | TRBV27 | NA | CASSFKLFF | TGTGCCAGCAGTTTCAAACTGTTTTTT
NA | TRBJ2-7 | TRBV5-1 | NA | CASSFAGTEYEQYF | TGCGCCAGCAGCTTTGCGGGGACCGAGTACGAGCAGTACTTC
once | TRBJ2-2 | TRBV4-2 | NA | CASSQDLSVVSGELFF | TGTGCCAGCAGCCAAGATCTGAGTGTGGTCTCCGGGGAGCTGTTTTTT
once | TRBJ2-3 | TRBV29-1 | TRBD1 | CSVGGVMDRGYDTQYF | TGCAGCGTTGGGGGGGTGATGGACAGGGGTTATGATACGCAGTATTTT
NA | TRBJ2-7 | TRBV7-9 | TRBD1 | CASSPVQGVIEQYF | TGTGCCAGCAGCCCTGTACAGGGGGTAATCGAGCAGTACTTC
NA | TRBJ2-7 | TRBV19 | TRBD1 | CASSQPGQTYEQYF | TGTGCCAGTAGCCAACCGGGACAGACTTACGAGCAGTACTTC
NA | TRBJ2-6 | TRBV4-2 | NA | CASSPQYGGGASGANVLTF | TGTGCCAGCAGCCCCCAGTATGGAGGGGGCGCTTCTGGGGCCAACGTCCTGACTTTC
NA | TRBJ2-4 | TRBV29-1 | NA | CSVERPGVKNIQYF | TGCAGCGTTGAAAGGCCAGGGGTCAAAAACATTCAGTACTTC
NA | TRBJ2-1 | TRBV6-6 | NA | CASRDGGGINEQFF | TGTGCCAGCAGGGACGGAGGGGGCATAAATGAGCAGTTCTTC
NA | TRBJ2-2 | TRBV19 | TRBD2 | CASSVLAGASNTGELFF | TGTGCCAGTAGTGTCCTAGCGGGGGCCTCGAACACCGGGGAGCTGTTTTTT
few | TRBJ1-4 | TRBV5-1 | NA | CASSLTGLRSNEKLFF | TGCGCCAGCAGCCTTACAGGGTTGCGATCTAATGAAAAACTGTTTTTT
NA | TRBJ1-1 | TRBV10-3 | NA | CAIRTGGDTEAFF | TGTGCCATCAGGACAGGAGGAGACACTGAAGCTTTCTTT
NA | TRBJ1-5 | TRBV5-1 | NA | CASSLEGPNNQPQHF | TGCGCCAGCAGCTTGGAAGGACCGAACAATCAGCCCCAGCATTTT
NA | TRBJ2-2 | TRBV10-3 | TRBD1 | CATGLRTGPTGELFF | TGTGCCACCGGACTCAGGACAGGGCCCACCGGGGAGCTGTTTTTT
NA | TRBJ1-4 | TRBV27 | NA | CASSLGSTNEKLFF | TGTGCCAGCAGTTTGGGGTCAACTAATGAAAAACTGTTTTTT
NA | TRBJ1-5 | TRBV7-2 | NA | CASSLEGQRNQPQHF | TGTGCCAGCAGCTTAGAAGGCCAGCGCAATCAGCCCCAGCATTTT
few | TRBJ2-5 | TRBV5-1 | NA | CASSLATQGSETQYF | TGCGCCAGCAGCTTGGCGACACAGGGTAGCGAGACCCAGTACTTC
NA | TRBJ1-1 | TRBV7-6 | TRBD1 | CASSFGQGRGTEAFF | TGTGCCAGCAGCTTCGGACAGGGGAGGGGTACTGAAGCTTTCTTT
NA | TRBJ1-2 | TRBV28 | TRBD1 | CASSVQRTGIGGYTF | TGTGCCAGCAGTGTACAAAGGACAGGGATCGGTGGCTACACCTTC